These T cell receptor beta chains were read from a single sample in a study of shared clonotypes between healthy human individuals. Profiled with immunoSEQ multiplex PCR; TCRdb holds only in-frame clones, not every one. The table has over a million clones, more than 95% seen once. The material sequenced was naive CD4+ T cells sorted from blood. The receptors originated from a man younger than 40 in good health. CDR3s include the opening cysteine and the closing phenylalanine or tryptophan. Each record gives: V gene, J gene, D gene, clone size, CDR3 length, CDR3 DNA, CDR3 protein. A D gene is named only where the DNA matches it firmly. Expanded clones get a size class; other rows say once, few or many, or leave the size out.

TRBV28	TRBJ1-1	-	-	14	TGTGCCAGCAGCTACCACAGGGACGGTACTGTTCCTTTCTTT	CASSYHRDGTVPFF
TRBV14	TRBJ1-4	-	-	12	TGTGCCAGCAGCCGTGGCCCTGGGAAACTGTTTTTT	CASSRGPGKLFF
TRBV29-1	TRBJ2-3	TRBD2	-	17	TGCAGCGTTGAATCGACTAGCGGGTTGGGGAGCACAGATACGCAGTATTTT	CSVESTSGLGSTDTQYF
TRBV7-9	TRBJ2-3	TRBD2	-	19	TGTGCCAGCAGCTTGACTAGCGGGCCGAAACAATCTAGCACAGATACGCAGTATTTT	CASSLTSGPKQSSTDTQYF
TRBV21-1	TRBJ2-4	-	-	13	TGTGCCACCAACAGGGGAGCCAAAAACATTCAGTACTTC	CATNRGAKNIQYF
TRBV11-2	TRBJ2-7	TRBD2	-	16	TGTGCCAGCAGCGGAAGGGCGGGAGGTCTCTCCTACGAGCAGTACTTC	CASSGRAGGLSYEQYF
TRBV10-2	TRBJ2-7	TRBD2	-	16	TGCGCCAGCAGTACCTATACTAGCGGGAGCTCCTACGAGCAGTACTTC	CASSTYTSGSSYEQYF
TRBV28	TRBJ2-7	TRBD2	-	15	TGTGCCAGCAGCCCCTTAGCGGGAGGAACATACGAGCAGTACTTC	CASSPLAGGTYEQYF
TRBV27	TRBJ1-1	-	-	13	TGTGCCATCAAGGCCCAGGGGTCCACTGAAGCTTTCTTT	CAIKAQGSTEAFF
TRBV6-1	TRBJ2-7	-	once	15	TGTGCCAGCAGTGAATTGGGGTCGGCCTCCTACGAGCAGTACTTC	CASSELGSASYEQYF
TRBV10-1	TRBJ2-2	-	-	14	TGCGCCAGCAGTGATCGGCAGAACACCGGGGAGCTGTTTTTT	CASSDRQNTGELFF
TRBV27	TRBJ2-7	TRBD1	-	15	TGTGCCAGCAGTATTATACCCGACAGGGGTTACGAGCAGTACTTC	CASSIIPDRGYEQYF
TRBV27	TRBJ2-1	TRBD2	-	15	TGTGCCAGCAGGTTAGCGGGAGGGCCCTGGAATGAGCAGTTCTTC	CASRLAGGPWNEQFF
TRBV7-2	TRBJ1-2	-	-	12	TGTGCCAGCAGCTTCAGGGGCGATGGCTACACCTTC	CASSFRGDGYTF
TRBV11-2	TRBJ2-3	-	-	14	TGTGCCAGCAGCTCGGTCCAGGGCACGAATACGCAGTATTTT	CASSSVQGTNTQYF
TRBV10-3	TRBJ2-1	TRBD2	-	12	TGTGCCACTGGACTAGCGGGTAATGAGCAGTTCTTC	CATGLAGNEQFF
TRBV28	TRBJ2-1	-	-	14	TGTGCCAGCAGGCGCCCCTTGGAGGGCAATGAGCAGTTCTTC	CASRRPLEGNEQFF
TRBV4-1	TRBJ1-5	TRBD1	-	18	TGCGCCAGCAGCCTGAGCCCCGGACAGGCTTATAGCAATCAGCCCCAGCATTTT	CASSLSPGQAYSNQPQHF
TRBV19	TRBJ2-3	-	once	15	TGTGCCAGTAAAGGCGGGGTTGGTTACTTAGATACGCAGTATTTT	CASKGGVGYLDTQYF
TRBV5-5	TRBJ1-1	-	-	16	TGTGCCAGCAGCTTGACCAGGGCGGAAAAGTTCGCTGAAGCTTTCTTT	CASSLTRAEKFAEAFF
TRBV14	TRBJ1-3	-	-	14	TGTGCCAGCAGTCACAATGGTCTGGGAAACACCATATATTTT	CASSHNGLGNTIYF
TRBV7-6	TRBJ2-2	TRBD1	-	16	TGTGCCAGCAGCGTCCGGGACAGGGGGCTCACCGGGGAGCTGTTTTTT	CASSVRDRGLTGELFF
TRBV5-5	TRBJ1-5	TRBD1	once	17	TGTGCCAGCAGCCGTTCTCCGGGACAGGGGGCGGATCAGCCCCAGCATTTT	CASSRSPGQGADQPQHF
TRBV11-3	TRBJ2-1	-	-	16	TGTGCCAGCAGCCATACTAGGGGGGAGGGCCACAATGAGCAGTTCTTC	CASSHTRGEGHNEQFF
TRBV7-2	TRBJ2-7	-	-	14	TGTGCCAGCAGCTCGCGGGGACAGCTCTACGAGCAGTACTTC	CASSSRGQLYEQYF
TRBV18	TRBJ2-3	-	once	16	TGTGCCAGCTCACCACCCACAGGGAGAGGCACAGATACGCAGTATTTT	CASSPPTGRGTDTQYF
TRBV27	TRBJ2-7	-	-	12	TGTGCCAGCAGTTGGGGTAGGGGCGAGCAGTACTTC	CASSWGRGEQYF
TRBV5-4	TRBJ2-7	TRBD1	-	14	TGTGCCAGCAGCCCTGGACAGGGCCTTTCCGAGCAGTACTTC	CASSPGQGLSEQYF
TRBV9	TRBJ1-3	-	-	15	TGTGCCAGCAGCGAGGGACACCGCTCTGGAAACACCATATATTTT	CASSEGHRSGNTIYF
TRBV9	TRBJ2-7	TRBD2	-	15	TGTGCCAGCAGCACCGCGACTAGCACTGAATACGAGCAGTACTTC	CASSTATSTEYEQYF
TRBV5-1	TRBJ1-1	-	-	15	TGCGCCAGCAGCCAGGACGGGGCGGGCAGCACTGAAGCTTTCTTT	CASSQDGAGSTEAFF
TRBV4-3	TRBJ2-1	-	once	16	TGCGCCAGCAGCCAAGCGAGCGGAATCTCCTACAATGAGCAGTTCTTC	CASSQASGISYNEQFF
TRBV28	TRBJ2-1	TRBD1	-	14	TGTGCCAGCAGTTTGACAGGGGGGGTAGGTGAGCAGTTCTTC	CASSLTGGVGEQFF